The 19 T cell receptor beta chains reported below all come from one sample, sequenced in a study of response to subunit inactivated influenza vaccine. TCRdb passed the RT-PCR reads through MiXCR, listing each CDR3 protein once. The table has roughly 150,000 distinct CDR3 sequences, roughly a tenth seen once; the top ten hold 9.5% to 15%. The starting material was non-naive T cells sorted from PBMCs, obtained more than 35 days after vaccination. These receptors originate from a man over 45 who received an inactivated influenza vaccine.

This clonotype was counted between two and nine times. The chain carries TRBV6-1 and TRBJ1-3; 7 nucleotides agree with TRBD1. V lost 3 bases to trimming and J lost 0 bases; unmatched junction nucleotides: 5. CDR3 length: 16 amino acids. Germline CDR1 MNHNS, CDR2 SASEGT. The CDR3 spells CASSEGQSFSGNTIYF. CDR3 DNA sequence: TGTGCCAGCAGTGAGGGACAGTCCTTCTCTGGAAACACCATATATTTT.

This clonotype was seen only a few times. This chain links TRBV7-2 with TRBJ2-7; D is unclear. Trimming took off 1 base at V and 0 bases at J, with 10 bases between the two ends. CDR1 is SGHTA and CDR2 is FQGNSA in the germline V gene. The CDR3 totals 15 residues. CDR3 coding DNA: TGTGCCAGCAGCTTAGGGCACATGGGCTCCTACGAGCAGTACTTC. Translated, it gives CASSLGHMGSYEQYF. The whole variable domain, filled in from reference TRBV7-2 and TRBJ2-7, reads GAGVSQSPSNKVTEKGKDVELRCDPISGHTALYWYRQSLGQGLEFLIYFQGNSAPDKSGLPSDRFSAERTGGSVSTLTIQRTQQEDSAVYLCASSLGHMGSYEQYFGPGTRLTVT.

The chain carries TRBV6-2 or TRBV6-3 and TRBJ2-3; D unclear. Germline values: CDR1 MNHEY, CDR2 SVGEGT. The V gene lost 5 bases and the J gene lost 1 base, with 13 bases spanning the gap. CDR3 length equals 15 residues. The CDR3 spells CASSQLPGGTDTQYF. CDR3 sequence (DNA): TGTGCCAGCAGTCAGCTCCCAGGTGGCACAGATACGCAGTATTTT.

This clonotype was counted ten times or more. The V call is TRBV29-1, the J call TRBJ2-5; possibly TRBD2 for D (6 bases). CDR1 and CDR2 from the germline V gene are SQVTM and ANQGSEA. V lost 0 bases, J lost 5 bases, and 19 bases lay in between. The CDR3 covers 16 residues. The DNA for the CDR3 is TGCAGCGTTGAAGATCCCCGGGAGAGTACCCGTGAGACCCAGTACTTC. Translation: CSVEDPRESTRETQYF.

The chain uses TRBV3-1 and TRBJ2-6, with a tentative D call TRBD1 (5 bases). The CDR3 is made up of 19 amino acids. V shed 2 bases and J shed 0 bases, with 17 bases lying between them. In germline, CDR1 is LGHDT, CDR2 YNNKEL (reference sequence). The CDR3 loop is CASSQPVKGVISGANVLTF. The CDR3 bases are TGTGCCAGCAGCCAACCCGTCAAAGGGGTGATCTCTGGGGCCAACGTCCTGACTTTC.

The sample holds a few counts of this clonotype. The chain combines TRBV6-5 with TRBJ2-5; 9 positions agree with TRBD1. CDR3 length: 15 amino acids. Germline values: CDR1 MNHEY, CDR2 SVGAGI. The V and J ends lost 2 bases and 5 bases, in that order; junction bases with no gene match: 6. The CDR3 reads CASSYGTGNIETQYF. CDR3 DNA: TGTGCCAGCAGTTACGGGACAGGGAATATCGAGACCCAGTACTTC.

The chain carries TRBV29-1 and TRBJ2-7, with TRBD1 matching over 8 bases. The V gene's germline CDR1 is SQVTM and CDR2 ANQGSEA. CDR3 length: 12 residues. V was clipped by 7 bases and J by 7 bases; unmatched bases: 9. DNA of the CDR3: TGCAGCGCCCGGACAGGGTTGAGAGAGCAGTACTTC. It translates to CSARTGLREQYF.

This clonotype was detected a few times. The chain recombines TRBV2 with TRBJ2-3; 10 bases match TRBD1. The germline V gene encodes CDR1 SNHLY and CDR2 FYNNEI. V lost 8 bases, J lost 2 bases, and 7 bases stayed unmatched. CDR3 length: 15 residues. The CDR3: CASWPGQGPTDTQYF. CDR3 nucleotides: TGTGCCAGCTGGCCGGGACAGGGGCCCACAGATACGCAGTATTTT.

CDR3 sequence (DNA): TGTGCCAGCAGTGGGAAGGGGCGGACTACCTACGAGCAGTACTTC. Protein product: CASSGKGRTTYEQYF. The chain employs TRBV6-1 and TRBJ2-7, with D perhaps TRBD2 (6 bases). CDR3 size: 15 residues. The germline V gene has CDR1 MNHNS and CDR2 SASEGT. Between the trimmed V and J ends, which lost 4 bases and 2 bases, there was a span of 15 bases.

This clonotype has only a few counts. J is TRBJ2-7 and V is TRBV18, with 7 bases identical to TRBD1. The ends lost 3 bases at V and 11 bases at J; junction bases unmatched: 10. CDR3 length: 13 residues. Germline V lookup: CDR1 KGHSH, CDR2 LQKENI. The CDR3 nucleotides are TGTGCCAGCTCACCTCGGGACAGCCCAAGAAAGTACTTC. It specifies CASSPRDSPRKYF.

This clonotype came up a few times. The J gene is TRBJ2-7, the V gene TRBV11-2; D call uncertain. Between the trimmed V and J ends, which lost 0 bases and 0 bases, there was a span of 6 bases. The germline V gene encodes CDR1 SGHAT and CDR2 FQNNGV. The CDR3 has 14 amino acids. Here the CDR3 DNA reads TGTGCCAGCAGCTTAGACGTACGCTCCTACGAGCAGTACTTC. Translated: CASSLDVRSYEQYF. The full variable domain, in which reference TRBV11-2 and TRBJ2-7 provide the parts outside the CDR3, is EAGVAQSPRYKIIEKRQSVAFWCNPISGHATLYWYQQILGQGPKLLIQFQNNGVVDDSQLPKDRFSAERLKGVDSTLKIQPAKLEDSAVYLCASSLDVRSYEQYFGPGTRLTVT.

The chain links TRBV3-1 to TRBJ1-4; 9 nucleotides agree with TRBD1. This CDR3 contains 14 residues. Trimming took 3 bases from V and 4 from J; bases not matched to a gene: 0. From germline, CDR1 is LGHDT and CDR2 YNNKEL (reference sequence). CDR3 amino acids: CASSQTGGNEKLFF. The CDR3 nucleotides are TGTGCCAGCAGCCAGACAGGGGGTAATGAAAAACTGTTTTTT.

This clonotype was seen ten or more times. The rearrangement uses TRBV24-1 and TRBJ2-2, with a tentative D call TRBD1 (6 bases). This CDR3 is 15 amino acids long. With 6 bases removed from V and 4 bases from J, the gap between germline ends came to 14 bases. The germline V gene has CDR1 KGHDR and CDR2 SFDVKD. This CDR3 is CATSTNRASTGELFF. The DNA of the CDR3 is TGTGCCACCAGTACCAACAGGGCCAGCACCGGGGAGCTGTTTTTT.

In its sample, this clonotype was seen a few times. This sequence joins TRBV10-1 and TRBJ2-3; either TRBD1 or TRBD2 may supply D (5 bases each). The CDR3 covers 15 residues. The V gene lost 2 bases and the J gene lost 4 bases, with 13 bases spanning the gap. Germline V gene data show CDR1 as WNHNN and CDR2 as SYGVQD (reference sequence). As DNA, the CDR3 is TGCGCCAGCAGTGAGAACCCAGGGAGATCAGATACGCAGTATTTT. Its translation is CASSENPGRSDTQYF.

This clonotype was seen a handful of times. The chain is built from TRBV7-2 and TRBJ1-2; 7 positions agree with TRBD1. The CDR3 runs 15 residues. The V segment lost 4 bases and the J segment 4 bases; nucleotides outside the gene matches: 9. From germline, CDR1 is SGHTA and CDR2 FQGNSA. DNA of the CDR3: TGTGCCAGCAGCTATAGGGGGCGCTTCCTCTATGGCTACACCTTC. Its translation is CASSYRGRFLYGYTF.

The V and J genes are TRBV18 and TRBJ1-1, with D possibly being TRBD1 (5 bases). Germline V gene data show CDR1 as KGHSH and CDR2 as LQKENI. There are 15 residues in the CDR3. The ends were cut back, 5 bases at V and 1 base at J, with 14 bases in the middle. CDR3 loop: CASSVGRGGNTEAFF. The CDR3 DNA sequence: TGTGCCAGCTCAGTGGGCCGCGGGGGGAACACTGAAGCTTTCTTT.

There are a few counts of this clonotype. The genes are TRBV6-2 or TRBV6-3 and TRBJ2-7; 10 nucleotides match TRBD1. The germline CDR1 and CDR2 sequences are MNHEY and SVGEGT. The CDR3 extends over 15 amino acids. Germline trimming cut 2 bases from V and 2 bases from J; bases unmatched to any gene: 3. CDR3 region: CASSYRGQGAYEQYF. The CDR3 DNA is TGTGCCAGCAGTTACCGCGGACAGGGGGCCTACGAGCAGTACTTC.

The chain combines TRBV25-1 with TRBJ2-6; a possible D gene is TRBD1 (5 bases). Trimming left V 2 bases short and J 1 base short, with 6 bases between. The CDR3 is 15 amino acids. Germline V CDR1 and CDR2: MGHDK, SYGVNS. The CDR3 loop reads CASSEAGSGANVLTF. CDR3 sequence (DNA): TGTGCCAGCAGTGAAGCAGGGTCTGGGGCCAACGTCCTGACTTTC.

This clonotype was observed a few times. The chain links TRBV5-6 to TRBJ2-3; D is unclear. In germline, CDR1 is SGHDT, CDR2 YYEEEE. Trimming cost V 4 bases and J 2 bases, with 8 bases left between them. This CDR3 spans 13 amino acids. CDR3 sequence: CASSTWNTDTQYF. The DNA of the CDR3 is TGTGCCAGCAGCACCTGGAACACAGATACGCAGTATTTT.